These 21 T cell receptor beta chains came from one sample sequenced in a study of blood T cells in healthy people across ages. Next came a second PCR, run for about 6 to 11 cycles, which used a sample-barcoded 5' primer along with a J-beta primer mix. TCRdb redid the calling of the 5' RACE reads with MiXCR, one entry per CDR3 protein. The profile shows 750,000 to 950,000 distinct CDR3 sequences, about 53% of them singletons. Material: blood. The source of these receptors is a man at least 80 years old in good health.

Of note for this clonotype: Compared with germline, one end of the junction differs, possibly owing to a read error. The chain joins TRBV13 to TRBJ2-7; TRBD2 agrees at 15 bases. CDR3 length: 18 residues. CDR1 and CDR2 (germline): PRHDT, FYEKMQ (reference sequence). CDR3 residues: CAGSSSPGLAGGTYEQYF. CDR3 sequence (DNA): TGTGCCGGCAGCTCTAGTCCGGGACTAGCGGGAGGCACCTACGAGCAGTACTTC. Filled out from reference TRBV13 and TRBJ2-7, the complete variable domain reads AAGVIQSPRHLIKEKRETATLKCYPIPRHDTVYWYQQGPGQDPQFLISFYEKMQSDKGSIPDRFSAQQFSDYHSELNMSSLELGDSALYFCAGSSSPGLAGGTYEQYFGPGTRLTVT.

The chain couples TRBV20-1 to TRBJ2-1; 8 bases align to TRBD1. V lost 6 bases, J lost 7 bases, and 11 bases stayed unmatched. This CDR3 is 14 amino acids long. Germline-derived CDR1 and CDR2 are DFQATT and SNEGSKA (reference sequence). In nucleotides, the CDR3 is TGCAGTGCAGAGACAGGGGCGTCGAGGAATGAGCAGTTCTTC. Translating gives CSAETGASRNEQFF.

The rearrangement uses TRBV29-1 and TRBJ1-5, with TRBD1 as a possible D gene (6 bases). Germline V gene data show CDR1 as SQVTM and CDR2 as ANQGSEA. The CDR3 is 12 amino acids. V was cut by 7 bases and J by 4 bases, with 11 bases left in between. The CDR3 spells CSASDRNQPQHF. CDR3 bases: TGCAGCGCTTCGGACAGAAATCAGCCCCAGCATTTT. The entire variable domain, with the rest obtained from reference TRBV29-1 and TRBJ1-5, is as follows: SAVISQKPSRDICQRGTSLTIQCQVDSQVTMMFWYRQQPGQSLTLIATANQGSEATYESGFVIDKFPISRPNLTFSTLTVSNMSPEDSSIYLCSASDRNQPQHFGDGTRLSIL.

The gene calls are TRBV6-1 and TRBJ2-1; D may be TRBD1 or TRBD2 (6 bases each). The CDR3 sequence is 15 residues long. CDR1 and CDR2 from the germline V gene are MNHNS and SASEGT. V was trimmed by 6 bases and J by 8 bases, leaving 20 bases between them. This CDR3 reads CASRPTIGGGDEQFF. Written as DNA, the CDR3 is TGTGCCAGCAGGCCTACTATAGGAGGGGGTGATGAGCAGTTCTTC.

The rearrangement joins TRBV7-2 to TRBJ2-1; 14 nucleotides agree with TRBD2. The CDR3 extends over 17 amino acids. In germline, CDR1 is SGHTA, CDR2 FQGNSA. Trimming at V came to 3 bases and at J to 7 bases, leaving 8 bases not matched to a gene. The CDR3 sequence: CASSLVTSGRARNEQFF. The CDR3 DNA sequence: TGTGCCAGCAGCTTGGTGACTAGCGGGAGGGCCAGGAATGAGCAGTTCTTC. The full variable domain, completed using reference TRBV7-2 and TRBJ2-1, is GAGVSQSPSNKVTEKGKDVELRCDPISGHTALYWYRQSLGQGLEFLIYFQGNSAPDKSGLPSDRFSAERTGGSVSTLTIQRTQQEDSAVYLCASSLVTSGRARNEQFFGPGTRLTVL.

The CDR3 DNA sequence: TGCGCCAGCAGCCCCTTGGCCGGGTCCTACGAGCAGTACTTC. Translation gives CASSPLAGSYEQYF. This chain joins TRBV5-1 and TRBJ2-7, with no clear D. Trimming removed 4 bases at V and 1 base at J, with 12 bases between. The germline V gene encodes CDR1 SGHRS and CDR2 YFSETQ. The CDR3 runs 14 residues.

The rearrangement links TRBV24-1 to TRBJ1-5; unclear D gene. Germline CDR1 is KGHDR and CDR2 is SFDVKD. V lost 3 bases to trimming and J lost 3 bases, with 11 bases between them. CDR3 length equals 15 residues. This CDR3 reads CATSDAADPNQPQHF. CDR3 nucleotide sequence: TGTGCCACCAGTGATGCCGCTGACCCCAATCAGCCCCAGCATTTT.

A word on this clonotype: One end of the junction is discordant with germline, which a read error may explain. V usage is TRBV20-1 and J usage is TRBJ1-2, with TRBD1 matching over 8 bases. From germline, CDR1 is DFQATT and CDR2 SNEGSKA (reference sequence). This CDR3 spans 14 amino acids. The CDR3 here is CSARYPQGASGYTF. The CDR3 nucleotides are TGCAGTGCTAGGTACCCCCAGGGGGCTTCTGGCTACACCTTT.

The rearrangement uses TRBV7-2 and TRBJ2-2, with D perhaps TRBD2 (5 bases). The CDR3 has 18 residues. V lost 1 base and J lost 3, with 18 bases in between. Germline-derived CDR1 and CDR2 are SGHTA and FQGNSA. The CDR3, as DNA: TGTGCCAGCAGCTTAGGCCACGGGAACCCTGGGCACACCGGGGAGCTGTTTTTT. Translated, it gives CASSLGHGNPGHTGELFF.

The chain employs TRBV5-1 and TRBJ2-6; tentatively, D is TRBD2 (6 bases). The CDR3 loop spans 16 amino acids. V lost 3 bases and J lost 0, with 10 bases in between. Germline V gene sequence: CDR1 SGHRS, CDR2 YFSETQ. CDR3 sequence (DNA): TGCGCCAGCAGCTCAACCGGGAGCTCTGGGGCCAACGTCCTGACTTTC. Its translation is CASSSTGSSGANVLTF.

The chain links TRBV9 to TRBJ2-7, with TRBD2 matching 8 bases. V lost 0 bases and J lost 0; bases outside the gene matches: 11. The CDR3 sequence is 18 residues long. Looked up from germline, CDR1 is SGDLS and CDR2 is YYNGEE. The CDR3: CASSVAPTSGVSSYEQYF. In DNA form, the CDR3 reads TGTGCCAGCAGCGTAGCCCCAACTAGCGGCGTTAGCTCCTACGAGCAGTACTTC.

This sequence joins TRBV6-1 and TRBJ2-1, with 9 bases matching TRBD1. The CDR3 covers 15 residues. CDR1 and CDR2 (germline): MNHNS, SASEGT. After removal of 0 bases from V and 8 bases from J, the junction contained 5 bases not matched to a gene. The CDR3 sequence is CASSEAGTGTYEQFF. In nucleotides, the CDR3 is TGTGCCAGCAGTGAAGCGGGGACAGGGACCTATGAGCAGTTCTTC.

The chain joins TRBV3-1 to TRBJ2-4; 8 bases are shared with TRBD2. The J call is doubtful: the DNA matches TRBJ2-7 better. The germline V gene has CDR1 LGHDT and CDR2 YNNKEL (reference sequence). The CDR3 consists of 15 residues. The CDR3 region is CASSQAGLVANEQYF. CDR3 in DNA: TGTGCCAGCAGCCAAGCGGGACTAGTCGCCAACGAGCAGTACTTC.

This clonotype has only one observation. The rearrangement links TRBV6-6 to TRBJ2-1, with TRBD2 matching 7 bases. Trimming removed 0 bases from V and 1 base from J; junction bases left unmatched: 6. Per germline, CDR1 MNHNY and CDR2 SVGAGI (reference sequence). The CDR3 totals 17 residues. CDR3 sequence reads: CASSYSLIAGSYNEQFF. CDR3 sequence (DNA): TGTGCCAGCAGTTACTCTCTCATAGCGGGTTCCTACAATGAGCAGTTCTTC.

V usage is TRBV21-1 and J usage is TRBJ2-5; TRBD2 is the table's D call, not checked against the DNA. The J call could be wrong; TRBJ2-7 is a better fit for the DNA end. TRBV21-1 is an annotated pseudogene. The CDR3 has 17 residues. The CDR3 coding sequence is TGTGCCAGCAGCAAAGCGCTGCCTAGCGGGAGTTGCAACGAGCAGTACTTC. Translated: CASSKALPSGSCNEQYF.

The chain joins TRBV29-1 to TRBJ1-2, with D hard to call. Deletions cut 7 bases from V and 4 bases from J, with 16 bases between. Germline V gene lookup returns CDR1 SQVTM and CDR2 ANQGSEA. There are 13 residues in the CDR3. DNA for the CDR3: TGCAGCGCTCCGGGCATACCCCCCTATGGCTACACCTTC. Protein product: CSAPGIPPYGYTF.

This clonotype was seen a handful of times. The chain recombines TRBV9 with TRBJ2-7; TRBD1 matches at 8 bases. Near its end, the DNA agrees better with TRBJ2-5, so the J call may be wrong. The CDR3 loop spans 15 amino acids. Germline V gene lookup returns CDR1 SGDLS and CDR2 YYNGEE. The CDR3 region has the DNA TGTGCCAGCAGCGTAGCGCAGGGGGCTCGGGAGACCCAGTACTTC. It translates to CASSVAQGARETQYF.

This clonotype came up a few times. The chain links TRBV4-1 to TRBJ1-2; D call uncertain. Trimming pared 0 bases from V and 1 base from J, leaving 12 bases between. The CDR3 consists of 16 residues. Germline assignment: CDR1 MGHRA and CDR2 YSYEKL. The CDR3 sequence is CASSQDPRPGNYGYTF. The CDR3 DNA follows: TGCGCCAGCAGCCAAGATCCGAGGCCGGGTAACTATGGCTACACCTTC.

CDR3 region: CASSLPEGPHRYAYF. CDR3 DNA sequence: TGTGCCAGCAGCTTACCGGAGGGCCCCCACAGATACGCGTATTTT. The V and J genes are TRBV5-5 and TRBJ2-3; possibly TRBD2 for D (6 bases). Germline V lookup: CDR1 SGHKS, CDR2 YYEKEE (reference sequence). The V end lost 2 bases, the J end lost 14 bases, and 24 bases lay between the germline ends. This CDR3 has 15 residues.

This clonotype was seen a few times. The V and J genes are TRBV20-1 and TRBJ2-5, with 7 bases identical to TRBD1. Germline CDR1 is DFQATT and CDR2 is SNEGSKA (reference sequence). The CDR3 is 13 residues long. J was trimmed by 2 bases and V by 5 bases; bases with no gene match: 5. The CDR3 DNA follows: TGCAGTGCTGAACGGGACAGACAAGAGACCCAGTACTTC. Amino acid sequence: CSAERDRQETQYF.

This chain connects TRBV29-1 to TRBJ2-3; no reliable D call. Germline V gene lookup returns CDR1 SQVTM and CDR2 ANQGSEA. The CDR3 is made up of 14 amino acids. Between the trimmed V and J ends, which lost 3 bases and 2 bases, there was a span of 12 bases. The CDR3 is CSVDSHSNTDTQYF. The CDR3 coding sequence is TGCAGCGTTGACTCCCACTCCAACACAGATACGCAGTATTTT.